Sequencing of this T cell receptor (beta chain) was carried out in a study of CD8+ T cells in alopecia areata. Study details: Severity of treated patients was scored by affected scalp percentage. Study-level findings and limits: During tofacitinib treatment, many expanded lesional clones remained in scalp and blood.

cDNA serving as the sequencing template came from extracted, reverse transcribed RNA. Measured with immunoSEQ multiplex PCR; TCRdb has only the in-frame clones, and not every one. Here the sample spans about 270,000 clones, over 45% being singletons. This clone appeared a few times. Its target is not known. The treatment here: oral pan-JAK inhibitor, 5-10 mg twice daily. Researchers gathered lesional scalp punch biopsies and peripheral blood from patients with alopecia areata. Sorting separated CD4+ and CD8+ T cells out of PBMCs. This CDR3 comprises 10 residues. Germline values: CDR1 SQVTM, CDR2 ANQGSEA. V lost 7 bases and J lost 9, with 12 bases in between.

This sample comprised CD4+ T cells sorted from blood, obtained around week 54, from a patient treated with tofacitinib. The sequence came from a human donor with alopecia areata. V gene TRBV29-1 combines with J gene TRBJ2-5; D is perhaps TRBD1 (6 bases). CDR3 bases: TGCAGCGGGCAACAGGGACCCCAGTACTTC. This codes for CSGQQGPQYF.